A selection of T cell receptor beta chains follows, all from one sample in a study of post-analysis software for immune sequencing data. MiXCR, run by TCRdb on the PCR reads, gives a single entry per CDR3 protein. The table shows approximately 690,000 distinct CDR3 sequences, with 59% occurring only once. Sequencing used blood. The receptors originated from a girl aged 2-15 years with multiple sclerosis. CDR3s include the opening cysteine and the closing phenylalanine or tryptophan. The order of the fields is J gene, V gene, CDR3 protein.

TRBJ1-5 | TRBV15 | CATSSFFETDRDQPQHF
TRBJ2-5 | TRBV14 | CASSQEVPGQRQETQYF
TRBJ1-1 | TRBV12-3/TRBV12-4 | CASSWVMNTEAFF
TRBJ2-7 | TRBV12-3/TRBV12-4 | CASSSTGAIYEQYF
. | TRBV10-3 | CAISDTGQGGYEQYF
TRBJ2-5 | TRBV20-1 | CSAPRRGGETQYF
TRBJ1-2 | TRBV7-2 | CASSSRSLTQGAFTF
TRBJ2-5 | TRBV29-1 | CSVRSSGGETQYF
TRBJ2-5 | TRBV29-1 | CSVQPKETQYF
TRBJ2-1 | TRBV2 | CASTSSRISYNEQFF
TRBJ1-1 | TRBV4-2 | CASSQAYRARAFF
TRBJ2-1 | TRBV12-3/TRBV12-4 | CASSFPGRSEQFF
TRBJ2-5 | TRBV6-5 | CASSPPQSPGGTQYF
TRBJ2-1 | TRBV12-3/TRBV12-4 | CASSSTTSGRKHEQFF
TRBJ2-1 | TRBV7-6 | CASSRGQEYNEQFF
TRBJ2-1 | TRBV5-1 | CASSPPVPNEQFF
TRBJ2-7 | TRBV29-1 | CSVEIQGEQYF
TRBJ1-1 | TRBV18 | CASSPTTGMNTEAFF
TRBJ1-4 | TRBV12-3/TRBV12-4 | CASSLGHQNEKLFF
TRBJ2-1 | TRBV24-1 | CATSDRTGGEDEQFF
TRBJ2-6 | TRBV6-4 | CASSDSNSGANVLTF
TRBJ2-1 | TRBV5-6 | CASSLDRGMGEQFF
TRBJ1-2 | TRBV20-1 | CSSAEFAETCGYTF
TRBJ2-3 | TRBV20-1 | CSGVRNSLGDTQYF
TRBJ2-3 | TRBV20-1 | CSARDFERGTDTQYF
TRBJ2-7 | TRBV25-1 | CASLKSHTSEYF
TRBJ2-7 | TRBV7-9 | CASSFGLAAYEQYF
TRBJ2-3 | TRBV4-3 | CASSQMGGSTDTQYF
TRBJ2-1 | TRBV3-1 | CASSPRLAGADYEQFF
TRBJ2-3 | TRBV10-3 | CAISEERAGSTDTQYF
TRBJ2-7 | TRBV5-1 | CASSLAGTSGREAYEQYF
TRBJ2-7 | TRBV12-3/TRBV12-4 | CASSLGRAEQYF
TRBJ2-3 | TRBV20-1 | CSASGSGPDTQYF
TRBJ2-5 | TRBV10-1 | CASGRSAVGIETQYF
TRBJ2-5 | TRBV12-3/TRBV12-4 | CASTTVGNRETQYF
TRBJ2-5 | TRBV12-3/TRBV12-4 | CASSRLTGQGTETQYF
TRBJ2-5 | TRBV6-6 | CASSLQGLPLETQYF
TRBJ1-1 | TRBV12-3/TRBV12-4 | CASRAGLLNTEAFF
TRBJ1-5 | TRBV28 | CASRSWAYSNQPQHF
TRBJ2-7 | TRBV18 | CASSPKFPHEQYF